This TCR beta chain was recovered during a study of shared clonotypes between healthy human individuals. General study results and limits: Large depth notwithstanding, sorted-subset sequencing proved incomplete by rarefaction.

For this clone: Its antigen remains unidentified.

Sorted-subset replicate PCR reactions were performed with about 200 ng DNA, corresponding to tens of thousands of T cell genomes. Clones were read by immunoSEQ multiplex PCR, and TCRdb kept only the in-frame ones, dropping some. Here the sample spans roughly 2,000,000 clones, around 93% being singletons. Naive-designated CD8 cells lacked CD45RO, were positively enriched for CCR7, and omitted terminally differentiated effector memory CD45RA+ cells. Only Caucasian adults living in Nashville, Tennessee made up the donor group. The V and J ends lost 6 bases and 3 bases, in that order; junction bases with no gene match: 6. Germline loops: CDR1 MNHEY, CDR2 SVGAGI. This CDR3 is built from 15 residues.

This chain uses TRBV6-5 with TRBJ2-7, with 12 bases fitting TRBD2. This sequence was found in a man younger than 35 in good health. Some clones in this sample may be carry-over from other donors' samples. Sequenced sample: naive CD8+ T cells from PBMCs. CDR3 protein: CASSYGLAGYYEQYF. The CDR3 DNA reads TGTGCCAGCAGCTACGGACTAGCGGGATACTACGAGCAGTACTTC.